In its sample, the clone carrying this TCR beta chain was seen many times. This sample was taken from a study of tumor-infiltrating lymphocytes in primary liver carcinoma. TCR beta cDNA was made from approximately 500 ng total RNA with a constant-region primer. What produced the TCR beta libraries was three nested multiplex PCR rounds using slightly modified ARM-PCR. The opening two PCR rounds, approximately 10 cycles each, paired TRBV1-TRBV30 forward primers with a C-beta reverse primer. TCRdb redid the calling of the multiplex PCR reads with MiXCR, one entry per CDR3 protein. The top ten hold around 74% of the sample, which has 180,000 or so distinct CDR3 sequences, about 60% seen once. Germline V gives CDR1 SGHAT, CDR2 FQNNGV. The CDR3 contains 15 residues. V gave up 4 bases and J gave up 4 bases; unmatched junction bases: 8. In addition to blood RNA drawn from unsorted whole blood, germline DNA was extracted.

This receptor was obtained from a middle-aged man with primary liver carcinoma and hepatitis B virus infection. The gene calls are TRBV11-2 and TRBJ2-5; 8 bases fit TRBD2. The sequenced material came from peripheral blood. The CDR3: CASSSEAGTRETQYF. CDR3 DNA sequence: TGTGCCAGCAGCTCCGAAGCAGGGACTAGAGAGACCCAGTACTTC.